Sequencing of this T cell receptor delta chain was carried out in a study of Vδ1+ human thymocytes. Study conclusions and caveats: In the thymus, TRG and TRD repertoires looked highly polyclonal with Gaussian CDR3 lengths.

RNA was extracted from the cells and then reverse transcribed. Pooled V-gene forward primers with one constant-region reverse primer generated the CDR3 amplicons by multiplex PCR. TCRdb repeated clone calling on the multiplex PCR reads with CATT. The table shows 22,000 or so delta-chain clones, with 7% to 8.5% occurring only once. This clone was seen only a few times. Its antigen is not known. V shed 3 bases and J shed 2 bases, with 19 bases lying between them. Germline CDR1 TSWWSYY, CDR2 QGS. There are 17 residues in the CDR3. This clonotype was obtained from a child younger than two who had congenital heart surgery. Sequencing was performed on Vdelta1+ gamma-delta thymocytes from the thymus. The subset: FACS-sorted CD3+ TCRalphabeta- TCRVdelta1+ TCRVdelta2- thymocytes. This chain joins TRDV1 and TRDJ1, with D unclear. The CDR3 bases are TGTGCTCTTGGGGACCTTAGTCTGCCCTCGAAGACCGATAAACTCATCTTT. This gives the protein CALGDLSLPSKTDKLIF.